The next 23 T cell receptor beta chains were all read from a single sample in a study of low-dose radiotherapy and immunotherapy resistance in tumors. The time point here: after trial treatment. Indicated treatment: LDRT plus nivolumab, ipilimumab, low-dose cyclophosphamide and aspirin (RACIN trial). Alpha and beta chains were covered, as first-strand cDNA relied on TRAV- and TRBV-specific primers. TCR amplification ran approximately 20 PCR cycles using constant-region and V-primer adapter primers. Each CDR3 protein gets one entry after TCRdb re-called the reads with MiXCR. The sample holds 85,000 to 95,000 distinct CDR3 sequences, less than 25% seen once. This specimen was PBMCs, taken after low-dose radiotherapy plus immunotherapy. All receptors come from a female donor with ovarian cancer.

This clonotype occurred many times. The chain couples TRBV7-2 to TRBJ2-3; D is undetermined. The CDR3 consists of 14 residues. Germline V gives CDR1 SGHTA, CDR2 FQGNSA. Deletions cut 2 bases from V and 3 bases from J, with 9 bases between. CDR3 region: CASSLSRSTDTQYF. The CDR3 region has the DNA TGTGCCAGCAGCTTATCGCGGTCTACAGATACGCAGTATTTT.

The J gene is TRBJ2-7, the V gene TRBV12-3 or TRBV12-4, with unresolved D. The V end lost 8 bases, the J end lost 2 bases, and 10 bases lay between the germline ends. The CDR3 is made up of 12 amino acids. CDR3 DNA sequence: TGTGCCAGCCAAAAAGAGGCCTACGAGCAGTACTTC. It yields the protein CASQKEAYEQYF.

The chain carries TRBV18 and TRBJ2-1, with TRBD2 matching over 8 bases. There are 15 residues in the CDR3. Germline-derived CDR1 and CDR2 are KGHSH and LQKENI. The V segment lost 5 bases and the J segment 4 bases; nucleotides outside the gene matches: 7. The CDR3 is CASSATSGTYNEQFF. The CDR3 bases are TGTGCCAGCTCAGCAACTAGCGGAACTTACAATGAGCAGTTCTTC.

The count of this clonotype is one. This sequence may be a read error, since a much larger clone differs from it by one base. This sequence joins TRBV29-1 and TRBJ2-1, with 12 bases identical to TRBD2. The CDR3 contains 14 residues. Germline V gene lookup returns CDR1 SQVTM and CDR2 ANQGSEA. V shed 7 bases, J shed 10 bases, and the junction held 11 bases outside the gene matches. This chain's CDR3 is CSAPTSGRKYEQFF. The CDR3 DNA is TGCAGCGCTCCGACTAGCGGGAGAAAGTACGAGCAGTTCTTC.

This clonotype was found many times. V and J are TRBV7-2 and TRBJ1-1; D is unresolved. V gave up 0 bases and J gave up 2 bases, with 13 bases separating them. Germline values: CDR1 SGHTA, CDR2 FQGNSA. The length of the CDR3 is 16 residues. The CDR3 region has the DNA TGTGCCAGCAGCTTAGCGTGGTCACCCCGAAACACTGAAGCTTTCTTT. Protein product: CASSLAWSPRNTEAFF.

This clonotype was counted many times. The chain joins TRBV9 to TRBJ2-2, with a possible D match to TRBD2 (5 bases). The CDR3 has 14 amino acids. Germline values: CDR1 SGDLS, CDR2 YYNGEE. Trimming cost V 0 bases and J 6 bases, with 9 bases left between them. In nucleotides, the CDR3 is TGTGCCAGCAGCGTAGTCGGGGTCCCCGGGGAGCTGTTTTTT. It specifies CASSVVGVPGELFF.

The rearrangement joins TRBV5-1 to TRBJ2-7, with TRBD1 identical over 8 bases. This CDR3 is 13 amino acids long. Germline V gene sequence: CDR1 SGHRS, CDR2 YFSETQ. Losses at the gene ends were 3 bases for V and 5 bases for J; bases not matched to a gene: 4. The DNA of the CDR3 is TGCGCCAGCAGCTGGACAGGGTTCGACGAGCAGTACTTC. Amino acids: CASSWTGFDEQYF.

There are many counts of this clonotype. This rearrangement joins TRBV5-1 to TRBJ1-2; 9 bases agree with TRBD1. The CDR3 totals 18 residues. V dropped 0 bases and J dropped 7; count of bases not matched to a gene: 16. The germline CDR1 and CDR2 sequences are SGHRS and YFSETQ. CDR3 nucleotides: TGCGCCAGCAGCTTGGATTCCGGGACAGGGCTCCAATCGACTGGCTACACCTTC. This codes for CASSLDSGTGLQSTGYTF.

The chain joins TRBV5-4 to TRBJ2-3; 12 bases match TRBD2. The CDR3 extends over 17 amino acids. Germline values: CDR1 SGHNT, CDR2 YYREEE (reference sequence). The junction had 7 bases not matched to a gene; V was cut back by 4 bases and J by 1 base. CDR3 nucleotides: TGTGCCAGCAGCGCGGGACTAGCGGGTCCTGGCACAGATACGCAGTATTTT. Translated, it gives CASSAGLAGPGTDTQYF.

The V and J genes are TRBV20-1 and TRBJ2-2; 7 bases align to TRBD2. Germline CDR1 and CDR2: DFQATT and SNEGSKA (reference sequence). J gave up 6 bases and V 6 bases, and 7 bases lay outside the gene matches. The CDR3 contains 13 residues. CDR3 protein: CSARTSRAGELFF. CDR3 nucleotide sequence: TGCAGTGCCCGGACTAGTCGGGCCGGGGAGCTGTTTTTT.

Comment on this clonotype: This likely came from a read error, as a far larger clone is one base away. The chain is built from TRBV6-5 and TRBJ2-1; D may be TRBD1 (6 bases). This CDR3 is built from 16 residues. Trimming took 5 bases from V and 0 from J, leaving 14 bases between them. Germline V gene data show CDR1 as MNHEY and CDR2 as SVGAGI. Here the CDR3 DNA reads TGTGCCAGCAGTGTAAGACAGGCGGTCTCCTACAATGAGCAGTTCTTC. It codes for CASSVRQAVSYNEQFF.

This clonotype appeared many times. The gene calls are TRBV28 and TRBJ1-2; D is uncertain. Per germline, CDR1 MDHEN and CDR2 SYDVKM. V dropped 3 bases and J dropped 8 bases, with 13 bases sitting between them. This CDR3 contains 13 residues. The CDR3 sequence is CASSFGPTPGYTF. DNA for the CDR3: TGTGCCAGCAGTTTCGGCCCCACGCCCGGCTACACCTTC.

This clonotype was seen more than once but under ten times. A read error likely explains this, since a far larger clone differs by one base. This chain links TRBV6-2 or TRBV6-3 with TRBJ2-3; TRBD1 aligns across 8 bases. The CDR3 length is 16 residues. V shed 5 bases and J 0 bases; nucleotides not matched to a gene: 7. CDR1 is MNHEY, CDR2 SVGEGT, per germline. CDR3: CASSKPGQESTDTQYF. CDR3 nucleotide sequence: TGTGCCAGCAGTAAGCCGGGACAGGAAAGCACAGATACGCAGTATTTT.

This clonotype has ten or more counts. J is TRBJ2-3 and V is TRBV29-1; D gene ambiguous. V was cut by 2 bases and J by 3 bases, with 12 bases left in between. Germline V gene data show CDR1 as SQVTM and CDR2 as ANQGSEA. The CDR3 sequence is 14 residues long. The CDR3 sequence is CSVEYDTMTDTQYF. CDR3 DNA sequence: TGCAGCGTTGAATACGATACAATGACAGATACGCAGTATTTT.

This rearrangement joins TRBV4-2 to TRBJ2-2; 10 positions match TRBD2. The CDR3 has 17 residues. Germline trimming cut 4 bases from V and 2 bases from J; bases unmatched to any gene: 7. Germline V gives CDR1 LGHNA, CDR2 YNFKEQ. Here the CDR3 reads CASSRGGLAANTGELFF. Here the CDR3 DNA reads TGTGCCAGCAGCCGCGGCGGACTAGCGGCTAACACCGGGGAGCTGTTTTTT.

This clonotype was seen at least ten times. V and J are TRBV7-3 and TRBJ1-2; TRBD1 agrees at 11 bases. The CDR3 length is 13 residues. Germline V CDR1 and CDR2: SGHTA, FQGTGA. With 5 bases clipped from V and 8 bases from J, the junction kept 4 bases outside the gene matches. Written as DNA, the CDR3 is TGTGCCAGCAGCCTGGGACAGGGGGACGGCTACACCTTC. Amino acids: CASSLGQGDGYTF.

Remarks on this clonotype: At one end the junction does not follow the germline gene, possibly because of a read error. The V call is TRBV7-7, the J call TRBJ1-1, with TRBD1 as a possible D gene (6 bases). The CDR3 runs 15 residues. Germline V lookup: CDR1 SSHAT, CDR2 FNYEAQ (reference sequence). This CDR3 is CASSLDRAMNTEAFF. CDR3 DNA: TGTGCTAGCAGTCTGGACAGAGCCATGAACACTGAAGCTTTCTTT.

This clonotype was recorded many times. This CDR3 reads CASTRGSGAGELFF. The CDR3 coding sequence is TGTGCCAGTACCCGGGGATCGGGAGCCGGGGAGCTGTTTTTT. The V gene is TRBV19, the J gene TRBJ2-2; possibly TRBD2 for D (6 bases). V lost 7 bases and J 6 bases, leaving 15 bases between the germline ends. The CDR3 is made up of 14 amino acids. Germline V CDR1 and CDR2: LNHDA, SQIVND (reference sequence).

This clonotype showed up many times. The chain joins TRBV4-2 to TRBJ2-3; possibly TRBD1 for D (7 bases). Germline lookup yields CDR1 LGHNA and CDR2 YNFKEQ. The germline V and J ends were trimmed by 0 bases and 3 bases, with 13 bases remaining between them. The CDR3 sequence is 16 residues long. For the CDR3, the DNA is TGTGCCAGCAGCCAAGAACCGGCAGGGGGGACAGATACGCAGTATTTT. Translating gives CASSQEPAGGTDTQYF.

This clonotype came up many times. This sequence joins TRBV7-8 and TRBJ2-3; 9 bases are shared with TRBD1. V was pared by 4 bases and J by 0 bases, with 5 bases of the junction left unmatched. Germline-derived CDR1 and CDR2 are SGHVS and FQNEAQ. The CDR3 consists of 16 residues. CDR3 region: CASSSGQGYSTDTQYF. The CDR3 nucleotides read TGTGCCAGCAGCTCCGGACAGGGGTACAGCACAGATACGCAGTATTTT.

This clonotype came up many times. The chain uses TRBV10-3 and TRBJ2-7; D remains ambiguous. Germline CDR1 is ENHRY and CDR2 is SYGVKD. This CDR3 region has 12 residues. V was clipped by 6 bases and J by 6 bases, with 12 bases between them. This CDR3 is CAISIQSSEQYF. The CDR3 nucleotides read TGTGCCATCAGCATTCAATCTAGCGAGCAGTACTTC.

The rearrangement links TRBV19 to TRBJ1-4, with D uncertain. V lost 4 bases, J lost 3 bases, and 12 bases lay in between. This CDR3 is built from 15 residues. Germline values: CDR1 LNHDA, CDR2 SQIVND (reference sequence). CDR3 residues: CASSTFFGSNEKLFF. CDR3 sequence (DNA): TGTGCCAGTAGTACCTTCTTCGGTTCTAATGAAAAACTGTTTTTT.

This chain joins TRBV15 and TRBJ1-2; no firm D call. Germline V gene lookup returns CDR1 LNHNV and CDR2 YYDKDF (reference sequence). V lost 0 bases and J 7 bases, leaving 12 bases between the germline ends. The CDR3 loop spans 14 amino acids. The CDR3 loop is CATSRDEWAGGYTF. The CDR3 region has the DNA TGTGCCACCAGCAGAGATGAGTGGGCAGGTGGCTACACCTTC.